The 32 T cell receptor beta chains below all came from one sample that was sequenced in a study of long-term antiretroviral therapy in people with HIV (dated by TCRdb to 2021 to 2024). Sequencing of the TRB variable region was done with the immunoSEQ hsTCRB v3.0 assay at survey level resolution. What TCRdb holds here is the immuneACCESS table cut down to in-frame rearrangements. Part of the clones is not present; checked against another copy, under half of the missing clones reflect an unresolved V gene, and the others are unexplained. The sample has fewer than 35,000 clones on record, 70% to 90% of them singletons. Clones ranked in the top ten supply almost 4.5% of the sample. The input for sequencing was unsorted PBMCs, taken about 3.3 years after starting antiretroviral therapy. Receptors were obtained from a man between 18 and 29 years old with HIV.

This chain links TRBV6-5 with TRBJ2-3; no firm D call. Deletions cut 0 bases from V and 6 bases from J, with 13 bases between. The CDR3 has 15 residues. The germline V gene has CDR1 MNHEY and CDR2 SVGAGI. The CDR3 DNA sequence: TGTGCCAGCAGTTACTCACCCCAACGTCGGGATACGCAGTATTTT. It translates to CASSYSPQRRDTQYF.

The CDR3, as DNA: TGCAGCGTAGAGGGGACAGGGGCTGGTATACAGTTCTTC. This translates into CSVEGTGAGIQFF. The chain recombines TRBV29-1 with TRBJ2-1; 10 bases are shared with TRBD1. After removal of 6 bases from V and 13 bases from J, the junction contained 12 bases not matched to a gene. This CDR3 contains 13 residues. The germline gives CDR1 SQVTM, CDR2 ANQGSEA.

This sequence joins TRBV27 and TRBJ1-2, with no clear D. CDR3 length: 14 amino acids. V lost 8 bases and J lost 8, with 21 bases in between. Germline V gene lookup returns CDR1 MNHEY and CDR2 SMNVEV (reference sequence). CDR3 sequence reads: CASGLAGVSRGYTF. The CDR3 DNA reads as TGTGCCAGCGGCCTTGCAGGCGTTAGCCGAGGCTACACCTTC.

This chain uses TRBV7-8 with TRBJ2-1; D not certain. The CDR3 runs to 13 residues. CDR1 is SGHVS, CDR2 FQNEAQ, per germline. The germline V and J ends were trimmed by 1 base and 4 bases, with 5 bases remaining between them. The CDR3 DNA is TGTGCCAGCAGCTTAGTGGTTTACAATGAGCAGTTCTTC. Protein sequence: CASSLVVYNEQFF.

The chain employs TRBV9 and TRBJ2-1, with 7 nucleotides matching TRBD2. J was trimmed by 0 bases and V by 3 bases; bases with no gene match: 9. The CDR3 has 17 amino acids. Germline V lookup: CDR1 SGDLS, CDR2 YYNGEE. Written as DNA, the CDR3 is TGTGCCAGCAGCGCCAGCGCGGGGGTTAGCTCCTACAATGAGCAGTTCTTC. It yields the protein CASSASAGVSSYNEQFF.

The chain has TRBV5-6 and TRBJ2-7; possibly TRBD2 for D (6 bases). Germline assignment: CDR1 SGHDT and CDR2 YYEEEE. The V and J ends lost 3 bases and 2 bases respectively, with 9 bases between them. The CDR3 covers 13 residues. CDR3 DNA sequence: TGTGCCAGCAGCTCGGGGGATCCCTACGAGCAGTACTTC. Translated, it gives CASSSGDPYEQYF.

V gene TRBV5-1 combines with J gene TRBJ2-2; D call uncertain. This CDR3 spans 15 amino acids. V shed 3 bases and J shed 5 bases, with 14 bases lying between them. Looked up from germline, CDR1 is SGHRS and CDR2 is YFSETQ. The chain's CDR3 is CASSSAARETGELFF. The CDR3 DNA reads as TGCGCCAGCAGCTCGGCGGCCCGCGAAACCGGGGAGCTGTTTTTT. The full variable domain, rest sourced from reference TRBV5-1 and TRBJ2-2, is KAGVTQTPRYLIKTRGQQVTLSCSPISGHRSVSWYQQTPGQGLQFLFEYFSETQRNKGNFPGRFSGRQFSNSRSEMNVSTLELGDSALYLCASSSAARETGELFFGEGSRLTVL.

This clone is a singleton in its sample. J is TRBJ1-1 and V is TRBV6-5, with a tentative D call TRBD1 (6 bases). Germline V gene lookup returns CDR1 MNHEY and CDR2 SVGAGI. This CDR3 has 14 residues. Between the trimmed V and J ends, which lost 6 bases and 5 bases, there was a span of 16 bases. Here the CDR3 reads CASRLGGPITEAFF. CDR3 bases: TGTGCCAGCAGGCTTGGGGGGCCAATAACTGAAGCTTTCTTT.

The chain joins TRBV6-6 to TRBJ2-1, with 8 bases lining up with TRBD2. Per the germline V gene, CDR1 is MNHNY and CDR2 is SVGAGI (reference sequence). The CDR3 is made up of 15 amino acids. V gave up 0 bases and J gave up 9 bases; unmatched junction bases: 7. CDR3 in DNA: TGTGCCAGCAGTTACTCAGCGGGGGATAAGGGTGAGCAGTTCTTC. Translation: CASSYSAGDKGEQFF.

The chain recombines TRBV9 with TRBJ2-2, with a weak D call TRBD1 (7 bases). Germline CDR1 reads SGDLS; CDR2 reads YYNGEE. The CDR3 consists of 17 residues. V was trimmed by 0 bases and J by 7 bases, leaving 19 bases between them. The CDR3 spells CASSVEPWAGGNGELFF. CDR3 coding DNA: TGTGCCAGCAGCGTAGAGCCCTGGGCAGGGGGGAACGGGGAGCTGTTTTTT.

The chain employs TRBV9 and TRBJ2-7, with 9 positions matching TRBD1. CDR3 length equals 14 residues. V gave up 3 bases and J gave up 1 base; unmatched junction bases: 2. CDR1 SGDLS and CDR2 YYNGEE come from the germline V gene. The CDR3 sequence: CASSGGQGSYEQYF. The CDR3 DNA reads TGTGCCAGCAGCGGTGGACAGGGGTCCTACGAGCAGTACTTC. Based on the CDR3 plus reference TRBV9 and TRBJ2-7, the full variable domain is DSGVTQTPKHLITATGQRVTLRCSPRSGDLSVYWYQQSLDQGLQFLIQYYNGEERAKGNILERFSAQQFPDLHSELNLSSLELGDSALYFCASSGGQGSYEQYFGPGTRLTVT.

The J gene is TRBJ2-7, the V gene TRBV11-2; tentative D call: TRBD1 (5 bases). This CDR3 has 12 residues. V lost 3 bases and J lost 4, with 7 bases in between. Germline V gene sequence: CDR1 SGHAT, CDR2 FQNNGV. The CDR3: CASSFSGYEQYF. The CDR3 DNA sequence: TGTGCCAGCAGCTTTTCAGGGTACGAGCAGTACTTC. The complete variable domain, with remaining parts taken from reference TRBV11-2 and TRBJ2-7, reads EAGVAQSPRYKIIEKRQSVAFWCNPISGHATLYWYQQILGQGPKLLIQFQNNGVVDDSQLPKDRFSAERLKGVDSTLKIQPAKLEDSAVYLCASSFSGYEQYFGPGTRLTVT.

The rearrangement joins TRBV2 to TRBJ2-3; D is tentatively TRBD1 or TRBD2 (5 bases each). The CDR3 covers 17 residues. Trimming shortened V by 6 bases and J by 4 bases, and 23 bases separated the two germline ends. Looked up from germline, CDR1 is SNHLY and CDR2 is FYNNEI. The DNA of the CDR3 is TGTGCCAGCAGCGGAGCTATGAGAGGGGCGCTTTCAGATACGCAGTATTTT. Translation: CASSGAMRGALSDTQYF.

This sequence joins TRBV13 and TRBJ2-7; unclear D gene. Per germline, CDR1 PRHDT and CDR2 FYEKMQ (reference sequence). Trimming cost V 0 bases and J 2 bases, with 8 bases left between them. The CDR3 spans 14 residues. CDR3 in DNA: TGTGCCAGCAGCTTAGGGGCGAGAACCTACGAGCAGTACTTC. It translates to CASSLGARTYEQYF.

The chain links TRBV19 to TRBJ1-2; 9 nucleotides line up with TRBD1. V trimming: 3 bases; J trimming: 7 bases; junction bases outside the gene matches: 6. This CDR3 is built from 14 residues. The germline V gene has CDR1 LNHDA and CDR2 SQIVND (reference sequence). The CDR3 DNA reads as TGTGCCAGTAGTATCGGGGACAGGGTTAGTGGCTACACCTTC. This codes for CASSIGDRVSGYTF.

The V gene is TRBV4-1, the J gene TRBJ1-6; possible D gene TRBD1, 6 bases. Germline V gene sequence: CDR1 MGHRA, CDR2 YSYEKL. The CDR3 totals 18 residues. V was cut by 1 base and J by 5 bases, with 18 bases left in between. CDR3 nucleotide sequence: TGCGCCAGCAGCCAAGTTCCCTGGGGGCCGGGGAATAATTCACCCCTCCACTTT. Translating it yields CASSQVPWGPGNNSPLHF.

The chain combines TRBV5-1 with TRBJ1-2, with 7 bases identical to TRBD1. The CDR3 is made up of 17 amino acids. Germline lookup yields CDR1 SGHRS and CDR2 YFSETQ. The trim removed 3 bases at V and 9 bases at J, leaving 20 bases unmatched. For the CDR3, the DNA is TGCGCCAGCAGCTACACCCCTGACAGGGCTTTTATTTTGAGCTACACCTTC. It codes for CASSYTPDRAFILSYTF. The variable domain in full, completed from reference TRBV5-1 and TRBJ1-2, reads KAGVTQTPRYLIKTRGQQVTLSCSPISGHRSVSWYQQTPGQGLQFLFEYFSETQRNKGNFPGRFSGRQFSNSRSEMNVSTLELGDSALYLCASSYTPDRAFILSYTFGSGTRLTVV.

This clone was seen just once. The rearrangement uses TRBV12-5 and TRBJ2-5; 8 positions agree with TRBD2. Germline loops: CDR1 LGHNT, CDR2 FRNRAP. The CDR3 runs 18 residues. V trimming: 6 bases; J trimming: 1 base; junction bases outside the gene matches: 16. CDR3 DNA: TGTGCTAGTGGCCTCCTCCGCGGGGTAGCGGGGACCCAAGAGACCCAGTACTTC. The encoded protein is CASGLLRGVAGTQETQYF.

This clone was counted a single time. The gene calls are TRBV5-6 and TRBJ1-2, with a possible D match to TRBD1 (5 bases). This CDR3 spans 14 amino acids. V was trimmed by 4 bases and J by 3 bases, leaving 13 bases between them. Germline lookup yields CDR1 SGHDT and CDR2 YYEEEE. CDR3 coding DNA: TGTGCCAGCAGCCGGGGGACGGGGGACTATGGCTACACCTTC. This sequence encodes CASSRGTGDYGYTF.

The V call is TRBV2, the J call TRBJ2-7; the D is unclear. Trimming removed 7 bases from V and 2 bases from J, with 9 bases in between. The germline V gene encodes CDR1 SNHLY and CDR2 FYNNEI. This CDR3 spans 12 amino acids. The CDR3 spells CASMESAYEQYF. DNA for the CDR3: TGTGCCAGCATGGAGTCGGCCTACGAGCAGTACTTC.

Only one count was recorded for this clone. The chain has TRBV29-1 and TRBJ1-1; TRBD1 is a possible D gene (6 bases). From germline, CDR1 is SQVTM and CDR2 ANQGSEA. CDR3 size: 15 residues. Trimming stripped 1 base from V and 1 base from J, with 13 bases between. CDR3 sequence reads: CSVEVSGAPNTEAFF. The CDR3 DNA follows: TGCAGCGTTGAAGTATCGGGGGCCCCGAACACTGAAGCTTTCTTT.

The J gene is TRBJ2-5, the V gene TRBV11-2; 8 nucleotides line up with TRBD1. The CDR3 has 15 residues. Unmatched junction bases numbered 8, after V lost 6 bases and J lost 2 bases. In germline, CDR1 is SGHAT, CDR2 FQNNGV. CDR3 amino acids: CASRAQGARQETQYF. DNA for the CDR3: TGTGCCAGCAGGGCTCAGGGGGCGAGGCAAGAGACCCAGTACTTC.

V and J are TRBV6-5 and TRBJ1-1; D ambiguous. Germline loops: CDR1 MNHEY, CDR2 SVGAGI. The CDR3 sequence is 13 residues long. Trimming took 5 bases from V and 5 from J, leaving 12 bases between them. The CDR3 loop reads CASSRPGGTEAFF. The DNA of the CDR3 is TGTGCCAGCAGTCGACCCGGAGGGACTGAAGCTTTCTTT.

The V call is TRBV27, the J call TRBJ1-5; 7 bases align to TRBD1. The CDR3 contains 16 residues. Trimming cost V 5 bases and J 2 bases; bases outside gene matches: 9. Looked up from germline, CDR1 is MNHEY and CDR2 is SMNVEV (reference sequence). The CDR3 sequence: CASSQETGAGNQPQHF. CDR3 nucleotide sequence: TGTGCCAGCAGTCAAGAAACAGGGGCGGGCAATCAGCCCCAGCATTTT.

This rearrangement joins TRBV6-5 to TRBJ1-1; D unclear. The ends were cut back, 3 bases at V and 5 bases at J, with 7 bases in the middle. Germline values: CDR1 MNHEY, CDR2 SVGAGI. The CDR3 is 12 residues long. CDR3: CASSYIGTEAFF. CDR3 DNA: TGTGCCAGCAGTTATATCGGGACTGAAGCTTTCTTT.

V gene TRBV10-2 combines with J gene TRBJ2-1; D is perhaps TRBD1 (6 bases). With 5 bases removed from V and 0 bases from J, the gap between germline ends came to 11 bases. The germline CDR1 and CDR2 sequences are WSHSY and SAAADI. The CDR3 contains 15 residues. The CDR3 bases are TGCGCCAGCAGTTATGACAGGAGCTCCTACAATGAGCAGTTCTTC. This gives the protein CASSYDRSSYNEQFF.

V usage is TRBV25-1 and J usage is TRBJ2-1, with D hard to call. CDR3 length: 12 amino acids. Germline-derived CDR1 and CDR2 are MGHDK and SYGVNS. V lost 2 bases, J lost 8 bases, and 7 bases lay in between. CDR3 residues: CASSEMEDEQFF. Here the CDR3 DNA reads TGTGCCAGCAGTGAAATGGAAGATGAGCAGTTCTTC.

The CDR3 DNA reads as TGTGCCAGCAGCCAAGTACAGCGGGGGGCCAATGAGCAGTTCTTC. Protein: CASSQVQRGANEQFF. The chain recombines TRBV4-2 with TRBJ2-1; 9 bases align to TRBD2. V was clipped by 1 base and J by 6 bases; unmatched bases: 4. Germline values: CDR1 LGHNA, CDR2 YNFKEQ. This CDR3 comprises 15 residues.

This CDR3 is CASSQGVAGDLYEQYF. CDR3 sequence (DNA): TGCGCCAGCAGCCAAGGGGTAGCGGGAGACTTGTACGAGCAGTACTTC. The chain couples TRBV4-3 to TRBJ2-7, with 9 bases fitting TRBD2. Germline V gene data show CDR1 as LGHNA and CDR2 as YSLEER. There are 16 residues in the CDR3. V shed 1 base, J shed 4 bases, and the junction held 8 bases outside the gene matches.

This clone appeared a single time. The genes are TRBV19 and TRBJ2-7, with a possible D match to TRBD2 (5 bases). Germline CDR1 reads LNHDA; CDR2 reads SQIVND (reference sequence). Trimming left V 6 bases short and J 4 bases short, with 19 bases between. CDR3 length: 15 residues. The CDR3 reads CASRLASDGLYEQYF. The DNA of the CDR3 is TGTGCCAGTAGGCTAGCATCCGACGGATTATACGAGCAGTACTTC.

The V and J genes are TRBV10-3 and TRBJ1-1; D not certain. The CDR3 runs 11 residues. Trimming took 8 bases from V and 1 from J, leaving 5 bases between them. Germline V gene sequence: CDR1 ENHRY, CDR2 SYGVKD. For the CDR3, the DNA is TGTGCCATCGCGACGAACACTGAAGCTTTCTTT. It translates to CAIATNTEAFF.

V gene TRBV7-6 combines with J gene TRBJ2-1; TRBD2 matches 10 bases. Trimming took 1 base from V and 7 from J; bases not matched to a gene: 7. The length of the CDR3 is 16 residues. Germline V gives CDR1 SGHVS, CDR2 FNYEAQ. Here the CDR3 reads CASSLGLAGDRNEQFF. Written as DNA, the CDR3 is TGTGCCAGCAGCTTAGGTCTAGCGGGAGACAGGAATGAGCAGTTCTTC.